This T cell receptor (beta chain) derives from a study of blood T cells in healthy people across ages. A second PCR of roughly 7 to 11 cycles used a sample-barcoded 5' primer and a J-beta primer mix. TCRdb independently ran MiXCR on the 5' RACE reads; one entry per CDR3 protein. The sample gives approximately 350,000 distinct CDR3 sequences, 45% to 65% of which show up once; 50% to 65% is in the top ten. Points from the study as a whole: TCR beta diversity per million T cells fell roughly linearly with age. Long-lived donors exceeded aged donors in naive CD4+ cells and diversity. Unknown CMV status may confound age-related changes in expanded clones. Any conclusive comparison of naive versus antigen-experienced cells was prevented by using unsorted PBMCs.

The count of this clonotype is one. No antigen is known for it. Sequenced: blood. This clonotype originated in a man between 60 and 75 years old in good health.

CDR3 in DNA: TGCAGTGCTAGCTACGGGGATACGCAGTATTTT. This encodes CSASYGDTQYF. The chain uses TRBV20-1 and TRBJ2-3; D remains ambiguous. The length of the CDR3 is 11 residues. Germline V gives CDR1 DFQATT, CDR2 SNEGSKA (reference sequence). Trimming stripped 3 bases from V and 6 bases from J, with 7 bases between.